These 25 T cell receptor beta chains were all obtained from the same sample, sequenced in a study of cytomegalovirus exposure and HLA in healthy donors. The PCR was carried out with 60 Vbeta primers and 13 Jbeta primers. Sequenced by immunoSEQ multiplex PCR; TCRdb stores in-frame clones only, minus some. The repertoire holds 150,000 to 200,000 clones, with approximately 84% as singletons. The source material was PBMCs. These receptors were obtained from a woman aged 25 to 39 in good health and CMV-seropositive.

The chain carries TRBV6-5 and TRBJ2-7; D ambiguous. This CDR3 has 14 amino acids. The germline V and J ends were trimmed by 1 base and 4 bases, with 11 bases remaining between them. CDR1 MNHEY and CDR2 SVGAGI come from the germline V gene. This CDR3 reads CASSYFGPGYEQYF. CDR3 bases: TGTGCCAGCAGTTACTTCGGCCCCGGGTACGAGCAGTACTTC.

The rearrangement uses TRBV5-1 and TRBJ2-3; the D is unclear. The CDR3 is 13 amino acids. Germline lookup yields CDR1 SGHRS and CDR2 YFSETQ. V was cut by 4 bases and J by 2 bases, with 8 bases left in between. In DNA form, the CDR3 reads TGCGCCAGCAGCCCGAGTTACACAGATACGCAGTATTTT. Protein sequence: CASSPSYTDTQYF.

Turning to this clone: The germline gene is not matched at one end of the junction; a read error may be the cause. This chain uses TRBV7-7 with TRBJ2-1, with 7 bases fitting TRBD2. Germline loops: CDR1 SSHAT, CDR2 FNYEAQ (reference sequence). This CDR3 has 16 residues. CDR3 DNA sequence: TGTGCTAGCAGCCCAAATCAGCGGGGAGTGAGCAATGAGCAGTTCTTC. This codes for CASSPNQRGVSNEQFF.

The rearrangement joins TRBV9 to TRBJ1-2, with 8 nucleotides matching TRBD1. Germline lookup yields CDR1 SGDLS and CDR2 YYNGEE. The CDR3 totals 15 residues. J gave up 7 bases and V 0 bases, and 8 bases lay outside the gene matches. The CDR3 DNA sequence: TGTGCCAGCAGCGTAGCACCCCAGGGGGCTAGTGGCTACACCTTC. It is translated as CASSVAPQGASGYTF.

The chain is built from TRBV30 and TRBJ2-7; D ambiguous. The CDR3 extends over 14 amino acids. Germline CDR1 GTSNPN, CDR2 SVGIG (reference sequence). V was clipped by 4 bases and J by 4 bases, with 17 bases between them. DNA of the CDR3: TGTGCCTGGATTCGAATCCCGAGAAGTTACGAGCAGTACTTC. It translates to CAWIRIPRSYEQYF.

Comment on this clone: The junction does not match germline at one end; this may be a read error. The chain combines TRBV7-7 with TRBJ1-3; D gene uncertain. Germline lookup yields CDR1 SSHAT and CDR2 FNYEAQ (reference sequence). The CDR3 loop spans 16 amino acids. In nucleotides, the CDR3 is TGTGCTAGCAGCTTAGCAGCGGCGGGATCTGGAAACACCATATATTTT. Translation gives CASSLAAAGSGNTIYF.

This sequence joins TRBV19 and TRBJ1-2, with TRBD1 matching over 7 bases. The germline CDR1 and CDR2 sequences are LNHDA and SQIVND (reference sequence). Unmatched junction bases numbered 10, after V lost 2 bases and J lost 4 bases. This CDR3 has 16 residues. CDR3 region: CASSITPPGTVYGYTF. The CDR3 DNA sequence: TGTGCCAGTAGTATAACCCCCCCCGGGACAGTCTATGGCTACACCTTC.

This clone was seen more than once but under ten times. The chain carries TRBV7-9 and TRBJ2-1, with TRBD2 identical over 10 bases. V shed 3 bases and J 2 bases; nucleotides not matched to a gene: 1. Germline V gene sequence: CDR1 SEHNR, CDR2 FQNEAQ (reference sequence). The CDR3 is made up of 15 amino acids. The chain's CDR3 is CASSFSGGAYNEQFF. The CDR3 DNA follows: TGTGCCAGCAGCTTCAGCGGGGGGGCCTACAATGAGCAGTTCTTC.

The chain combines TRBV5-1 with TRBJ2-3, with D unresolved. Trimming removed 3 bases from V and 6 bases from J, with 5 bases in between. The germline V gene has CDR1 SGHRS and CDR2 YFSETQ. This CDR3 is built from 11 residues. The CDR3 loop reads CASSSGDTQYF. The CDR3, as DNA: TGCGCCAGCAGCTCCGGGGATACGCAGTATTTT.

This rearrangement joins TRBV11-2 to TRBJ2-2; the D gene is possibly TRBD1 (6 bases). Germline CDR1 and CDR2: SGHAT and FQNNGV. The CDR3 extends over 16 amino acids. V lost 0 bases, J lost 4 bases, and 12 bases lay in between. The CDR3 nucleotides read TGTGCCAGCAGCTTAGATCTGGGGGCCGTCACCGGGGAGCTGTTTTTT. It specifies CASSLDLGAVTGELFF.

The chain links TRBV6-1 to TRBJ2-7; TRBD2 matches 7 bases. Trimming cost V 1 base and J 6 bases; bases outside gene matches: 21. The CDR3 spans 19 residues. The germline V gene has CDR1 MNHNS and CDR2 SASEGT. The CDR3 protein is CASSEVRGLGRAGQGEQYF. In DNA form, the CDR3 reads TGTGCCAGCAGTGAAGTGCGGGGATTGGGGAGGGCCGGTCAGGGCGAGCAGTACTTC.

The gene calls are TRBV7-6 and TRBJ1-2; TRBD1 matches at 8 bases. Germline CDR1 and CDR2: SGHVS and FNYEAQ. This CDR3 has 17 residues. V shed 0 bases, J shed 4 bases, and the junction held 10 bases outside the gene matches. CDR3 in amino acids: CASSLAMGRQGFYGYTF. The CDR3 DNA sequence: TGTGCCAGCAGCTTAGCGATGGGGAGACAGGGGTTCTATGGCTACACCTTC.

This rearrangement joins TRBV12-5 to TRBJ1-5; no reliable D call. The germline V and J ends were trimmed by 2 bases and 5 bases, with 4 bases remaining between them. The V gene's germline CDR1 is LGHNT and CDR2 FRNRAP. The CDR3 length is 12 residues. The CDR3 DNA is TGTGCTAGTGGTTTGCCAGATCAGCCCCAGCATTTT. It yields the protein CASGLPDQPQHF.

The chain joins TRBV27 to TRBJ2-1; 11 bases line up with TRBD2. The trim removed 1 base at V and 8 bases at J, leaving 4 bases unmatched. This CDR3 has 15 amino acids. Germline assignment: CDR1 MNHEY and CDR2 SMNVEV (reference sequence). CDR3 sequence (DNA): TGTGCCAGCAGTTTATTAGCGGGAGGGGAGGATGAGCAGTTCTTC. As protein: CASSLLAGGEDEQFF.

V is TRBV18 and J is TRBJ2-2; 9 positions match TRBD2. V lost 2 bases and J lost 4; bases outside the gene matches: 2. Germline CDR1 reads KGHSH; CDR2 reads LQKENI. The CDR3 length is 15 residues. CDR3 residues: CASSPRTSVTGELFF. The DNA of the CDR3 is TGTGCCAGCTCACCAAGGACTAGCGTCACCGGGGAGCTGTTTTTT.

This clone was detected a few times. V and J are TRBV10-2 and TRBJ1-1, with D unresolved. V lost 7 bases, J lost 0 bases, and 3 bases lay in between. This CDR3 is 11 amino acids long. Germline V lookup: CDR1 WSHSY, CDR2 SAAADI. The CDR3 DNA is TGCGCCAGCATAATGAACACTGAAGCTTTCTTT. Translated, it gives CASIMNTEAFF.

The chain joins TRBV4-1 to TRBJ2-3; D is possibly TRBD1 (5 bases). The CDR3 loop spans 16 amino acids. V was pared by 3 bases and J by 4 bases, with 17 bases between. Germline-derived CDR1 and CDR2 are MGHRA and YSYEKL. The CDR3 loop reads CASSQIGAARADTQYF. DNA for the CDR3: TGCGCCAGCAGCCAGATTGGGGCAGCTAGGGCAGATACGCAGTATTTT.

This sequence joins TRBV5-4 and TRBJ2-5; D is unclear. The V gene's germline CDR1 is SGHNT and CDR2 YYREEE (reference sequence). This CDR3 contains 12 residues. Trimming removed 2 bases from V and 5 bases from J, with 7 bases in between. This CDR3 reads CASSFSLETQYF. Written as DNA, the CDR3 is TGTGCCAGCAGCTTCAGTCTGGAGACCCAGTACTTC.

V is TRBV7-6 and J is TRBJ2-2; the match to TRBD1 covers 10 bases. CDR3 size: 16 residues. The trim removed 4 bases at V and 1 base at J, leaving 3 bases unmatched. CDR1 and CDR2 from the germline V gene are SGHVS and FNYEAQ. The CDR3 DNA reads TGTGCCAGCAGCTGGGACAGGGGTGTGAACACCGGGGAGCTGTTTTTT. Amino acids: CASSWDRGVNTGELFF.

The chain is built from TRBV11-1 and TRBJ2-7, with D tentatively TRBD1 (5 bases). Trimming pared 1 base from V and 6 bases from J, leaving 10 bases between. The CDR3 totals 13 residues. The V gene's germline CDR1 is SGHAT and CDR2 FQDESV (reference sequence). CDR3 in DNA: TGTGCCAGCAGCTTAGACTGGGGCGGCGAGCAGTACTTC. This gives the protein CASSLDWGGEQYF.

This chain links TRBV19 with TRBJ1-1, with D tentatively TRBD1 (5 bases). V lost 8 bases and J 3 bases, leaving 10 bases between the germline ends. In germline, CDR1 is LNHDA, CDR2 SQIVND (reference sequence). The CDR3 has 12 residues. The CDR3 DNA follows: TGTGCCAGTTATAGGGGTTACACTGAAGCTTTCTTT. Translation gives CASYRGYTEAFF.

V usage is TRBV11-2 and J usage is TRBJ1-1; maybe TRBD1 (5 bases). The CDR3 runs 17 residues. Trimming stripped 3 bases from V and 6 bases from J, with 23 bases between. CDR1 SGHAT and CDR2 FQNNGV come from the germline V gene. The CDR3 sequence: CASSFDQGFVGKAEAFF. The CDR3 bases are TGTGCCAGCAGCTTTGATCAGGGATTCGTAGGGAAGGCTGAAGCTTTCTTT.

V and J are TRBV6-5 and TRBJ2-3, with 10 nucleotides matching TRBD1. The V segment lost 6 bases and the J segment 10 bases; nucleotides outside the gene matches: 7. Germline V gene lookup returns CDR1 MNHEY and CDR2 SVGAGI. The CDR3 length is 13 residues. The chain's CDR3 is CASSKTGQGAQYF. CDR3 sequence (DNA): TGTGCCAGCAGCAAGACAGGACAGGGGGCGCAGTATTTT.

This clone was seen once. The chain joins TRBV15 to TRBJ1-5; TRBD1 matches at 11 bases. V dropped 0 bases and J dropped 6; count of bases not matched to a gene: 4. CDR3 length: 16 residues. Germline V lookup: CDR1 LNHNV, CDR2 YYDKDF (reference sequence). CDR3 loop: CATSRDRGTGGQPQHF. CDR3 nucleotide sequence: TGTGCCACCAGCAGAGATCGTGGGACAGGGGGTCAGCCCCAGCATTTT.

The V and J genes are TRBV18 and TRBJ2-2; D unclear. The V and J ends lost 2 bases and 5 bases respectively, with 9 bases between them. The V gene's germline CDR1 is KGHSH and CDR2 LQKENI. CDR3 length equals 14 residues. The CDR3 spells CASSPKRVTGELFF. The CDR3 bases are TGTGCCAGCTCACCAAAACGGGTAACCGGGGAGCTGTTTTTT.